This T cell receptor beta chain appears in the sequencing data of a study of blood T cell repertoires in COVID-19. The participants were between roughly 18 and 90 years old and came from 20 to 30 US areas. Self-reported history from a screening survey and questionnaire set each donor's cohort. CDR3 length equals 13 residues. Looked up from germline, CDR1 is LGHDT and CDR2 is YNNKEL (reference sequence). J gave up 7 bases and V 1 base, and 2 bases lay outside the gene matches. Sequenced by immunoSEQ multiplex PCR; TCRdb stores in-frame clones only, minus some. Here the sample spans some 200,000 clones, around 87% being singletons.

The chain joins TRBV3-1 (or the pseudogene TRBV3-2) to TRBJ2-3; TRBD2 matches at 7 bases. The TCR comes from a woman aged 18-30 years in a cohort exposed to, infected with or recovered from COVID-19 (not recorded which). The sample taken for sequencing was PBMCs or T cells enriched from blood (not recorded which). The CDR3 DNA is TGTGCCAGCAGCCAAGTGGGGGGGAATACGCAGTATTTT. Translated: CASSQVGGNTQYF.